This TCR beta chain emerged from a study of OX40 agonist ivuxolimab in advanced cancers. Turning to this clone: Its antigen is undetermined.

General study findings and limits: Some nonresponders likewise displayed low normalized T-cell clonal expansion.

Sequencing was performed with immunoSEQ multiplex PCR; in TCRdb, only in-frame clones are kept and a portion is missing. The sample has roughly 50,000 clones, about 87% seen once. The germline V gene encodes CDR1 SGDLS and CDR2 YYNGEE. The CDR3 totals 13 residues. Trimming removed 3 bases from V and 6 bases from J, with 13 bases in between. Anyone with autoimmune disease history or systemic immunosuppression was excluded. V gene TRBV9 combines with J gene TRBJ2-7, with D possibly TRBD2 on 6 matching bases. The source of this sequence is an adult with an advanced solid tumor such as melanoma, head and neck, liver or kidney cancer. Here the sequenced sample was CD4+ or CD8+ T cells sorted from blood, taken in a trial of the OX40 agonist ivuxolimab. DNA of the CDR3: TGTGCCAGCAGCGGACCCGGGAGCGCCGAGCAGTACTTC. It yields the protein CASSGPGSAEQYF.